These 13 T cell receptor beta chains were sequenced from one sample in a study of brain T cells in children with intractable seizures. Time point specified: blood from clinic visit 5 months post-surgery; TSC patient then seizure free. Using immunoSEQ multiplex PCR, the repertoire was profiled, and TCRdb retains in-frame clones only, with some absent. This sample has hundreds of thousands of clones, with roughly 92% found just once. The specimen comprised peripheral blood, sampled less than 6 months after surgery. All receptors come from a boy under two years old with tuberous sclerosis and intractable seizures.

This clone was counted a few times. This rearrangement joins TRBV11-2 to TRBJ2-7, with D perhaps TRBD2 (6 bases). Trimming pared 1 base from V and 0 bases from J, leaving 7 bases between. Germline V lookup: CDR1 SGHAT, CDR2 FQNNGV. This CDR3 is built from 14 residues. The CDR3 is CASSLGGNSYEQYF. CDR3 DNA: TGTGCCAGCAGCTTAGGCGGGAACTCCTACGAGCAGTACTTC.

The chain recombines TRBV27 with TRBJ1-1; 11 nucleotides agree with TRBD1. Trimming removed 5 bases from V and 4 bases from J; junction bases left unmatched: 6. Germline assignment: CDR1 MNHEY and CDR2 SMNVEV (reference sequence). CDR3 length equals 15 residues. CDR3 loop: CASSLLGQGGTEAFF. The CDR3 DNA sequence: TGTGCCAGCAGTCTGTTGGGACAGGGGGGCACTGAAGCTTTCTTT.

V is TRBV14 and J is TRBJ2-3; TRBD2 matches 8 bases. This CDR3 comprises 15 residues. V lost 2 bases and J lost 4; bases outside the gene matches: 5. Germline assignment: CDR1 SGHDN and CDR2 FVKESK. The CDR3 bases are TGTGCCAGCAGCCAATATACTAGCGGACCAGATACGCAGTATTTT. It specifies CASSQYTSGPDTQYF.

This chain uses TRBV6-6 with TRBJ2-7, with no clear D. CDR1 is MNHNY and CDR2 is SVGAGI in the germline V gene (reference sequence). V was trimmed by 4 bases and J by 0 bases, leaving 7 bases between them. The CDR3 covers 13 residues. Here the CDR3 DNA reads TGTGCCAGCAGTTCGACCAGCTCCTACGAGCAGTACTTC. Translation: CASSSTSSYEQYF.

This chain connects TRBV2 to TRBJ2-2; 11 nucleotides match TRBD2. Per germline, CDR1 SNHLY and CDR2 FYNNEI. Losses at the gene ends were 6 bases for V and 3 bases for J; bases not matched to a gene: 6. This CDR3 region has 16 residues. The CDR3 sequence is CASSTGLAAHTGELFF. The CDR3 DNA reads TGTGCCAGCAGCACGGGACTAGCGGCTCACACCGGGGAGCTGTTTTTT.

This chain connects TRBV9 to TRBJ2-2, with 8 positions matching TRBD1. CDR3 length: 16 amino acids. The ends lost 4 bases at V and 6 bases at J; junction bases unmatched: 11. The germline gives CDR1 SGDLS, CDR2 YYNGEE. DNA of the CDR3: TGTGCCAGCAGCCCCTCGGGACAGGTAGCTCCCGGGGAGCTGTTTTTT. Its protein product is CASSPSGQVAPGELFF. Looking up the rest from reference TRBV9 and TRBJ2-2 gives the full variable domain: DSGVTQTPKHLITATGQRVTLRCSPRSGDLSVYWYQQSLDQGLQFLIQYYNGEERAKGNILERFSAQQFPDLHSELNLSSLELGDSALYFCASSPSGQVAPGELFFGEGSRLTVL.

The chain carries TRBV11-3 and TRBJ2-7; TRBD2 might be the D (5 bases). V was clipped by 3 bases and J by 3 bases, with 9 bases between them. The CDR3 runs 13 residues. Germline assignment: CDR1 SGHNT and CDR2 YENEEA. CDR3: CASSLRVNYEQYF. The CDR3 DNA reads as TGTGCCAGCAGCTTGCGGGTGAACTACGAGCAGTACTTC.

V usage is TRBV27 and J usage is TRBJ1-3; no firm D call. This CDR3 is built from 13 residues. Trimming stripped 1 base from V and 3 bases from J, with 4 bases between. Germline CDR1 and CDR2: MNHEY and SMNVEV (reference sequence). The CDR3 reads CASSLYGGNTIYF. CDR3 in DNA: TGTGCCAGCAGTTTATACGGTGGAAACACCATATATTTT.

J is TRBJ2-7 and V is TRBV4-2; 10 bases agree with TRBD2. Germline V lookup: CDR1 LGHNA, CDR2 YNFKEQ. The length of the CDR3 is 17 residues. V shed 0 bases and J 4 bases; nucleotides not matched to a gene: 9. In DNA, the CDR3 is TGTGCCAGCAGCCAAGATCCCCGGGCTAGCGGGAGTTACGAGCAGTACTTC. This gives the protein CASSQDPRASGSYEQYF.

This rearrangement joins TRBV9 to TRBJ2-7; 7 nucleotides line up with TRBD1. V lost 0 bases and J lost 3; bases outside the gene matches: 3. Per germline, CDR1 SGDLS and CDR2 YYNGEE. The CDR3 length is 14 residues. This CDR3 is CASSVGAGGYEQYF. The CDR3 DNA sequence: TGTGCCAGCAGCGTAGGGGCAGGGGGCTACGAGCAGTACTTC.

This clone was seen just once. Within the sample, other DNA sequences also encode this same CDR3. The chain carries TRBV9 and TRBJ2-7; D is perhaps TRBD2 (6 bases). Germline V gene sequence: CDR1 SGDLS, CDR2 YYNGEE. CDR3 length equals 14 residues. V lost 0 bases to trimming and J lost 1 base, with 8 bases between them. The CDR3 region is CASSVAEGSYEQYF. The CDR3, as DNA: TGTGCCAGCAGCGTAGCGGAGGGTTCCTACGAGCAGTACTTC.

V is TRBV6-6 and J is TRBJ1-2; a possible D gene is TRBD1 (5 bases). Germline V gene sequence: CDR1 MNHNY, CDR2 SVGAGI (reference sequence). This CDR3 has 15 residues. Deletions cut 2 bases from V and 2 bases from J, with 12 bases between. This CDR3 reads CASSYPGPNNYGYTF. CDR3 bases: TGTGCCAGCAGTTACCCGGGACCGAACAACTATGGCTACACCTTC.

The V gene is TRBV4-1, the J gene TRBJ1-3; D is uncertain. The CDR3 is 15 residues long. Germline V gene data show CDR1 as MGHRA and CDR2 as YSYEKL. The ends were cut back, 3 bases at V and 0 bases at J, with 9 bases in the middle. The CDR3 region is CASSQETGSGNTIYF. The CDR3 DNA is TGCGCCAGCAGCCAGGAGACGGGCTCTGGAAACACCATATATTTT.